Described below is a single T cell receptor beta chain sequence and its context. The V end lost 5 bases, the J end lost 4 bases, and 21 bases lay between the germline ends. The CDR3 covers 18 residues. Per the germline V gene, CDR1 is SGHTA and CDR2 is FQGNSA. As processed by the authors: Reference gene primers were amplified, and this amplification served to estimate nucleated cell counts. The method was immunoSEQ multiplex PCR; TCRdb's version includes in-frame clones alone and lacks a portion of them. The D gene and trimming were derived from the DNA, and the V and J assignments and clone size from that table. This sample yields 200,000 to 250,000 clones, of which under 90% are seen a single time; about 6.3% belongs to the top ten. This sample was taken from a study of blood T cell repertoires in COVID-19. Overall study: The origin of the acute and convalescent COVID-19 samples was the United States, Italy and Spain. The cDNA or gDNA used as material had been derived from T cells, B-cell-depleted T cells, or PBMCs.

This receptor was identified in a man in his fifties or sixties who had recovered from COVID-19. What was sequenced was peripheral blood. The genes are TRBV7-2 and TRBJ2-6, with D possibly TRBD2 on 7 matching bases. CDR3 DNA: TGTGCCAGCAGCCCCCGCCCGGCGGGGGCGGGCGGGGCCAACGTCCTGACTTTC. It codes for CASSPRPAGAGGANVLTF.